Sequencing of this T cell receptor (beta chain) was carried out in a study of CD8+CD57+ T cells in acquired aplastic anemia. Flow cytometry had shown expanded CD8+CD57+ cells in the patients chosen for sequencing. TCR beta VDJ and CDR3 were profiled, and genomic DNA was the template. TCRdb recomputed calls from the reads with MiXCR, one row per CDR3 protein. The top ten hold less than 20% of the sample, which has 200,000 to 250,000 distinct CDR3 sequences, about half seen once. The CDR3 sequence is 14 residues long. Germline CDR1 and CDR2: SNHLY and FYNNEI. About this clonotype: The junction shows a germline mismatch at one end, possibly a read error.

The chain links TRBV2 to TRBJ1-2, with D maybe TRBD1 (5 bases). The clonotype originates from a human donor with aplastic anemia. Sample: sorted CD4+, CD8+, or CD8+CD57+ T cells (not recorded which) from PBMCs. CDR3 region: CAISAQAAHYGYTF. CDR3 in DNA: TGTGCCATCAGTGCACAGGCAGCCCACTATGGCTACACCTTC.